The present entry profiles one T cell receptor (beta chain) with its context. This clonotype was counted a few times. Its antigen remains unidentified. The junction differs from germline at one of its ends, possibly a read error. The receptor library was made with multiplex PCR. Sequencing took place on an Illumina HiSeq 2500. TCRbeta libraries were constructed through three rounds of nested PCR with primers (Table S4) according to protocols adapted from ARM-PCR. PCR products of 200-500 bp were gel-excised and purified with the QIAquick gel extraction kit before sequencing. As for the original processing: Trimmomatic was used to clean the reads, FLASH merged the cleaned reads into complete CDR3 sequences, and MiTCR assigned the sequences to V(D)J germline segments. Clonal diversity was computed as the inverse Simpson's index with VDJtools. In-frame sequences without a premature stop codon were defined as productive reads. TCRdb reworked the public reads: Q25 trimming with fastp, MiXCR clone assembly, productive beta chains retained. Each entry is one CDR3 protein sequence, shown with its most common DNA and genes. TCRdb's processing, not the authors' own work, is the source of the V and J calls. Here the sample has roughly 81,000 distinct CDR3 sequences; 65% to 75% occur a single time. The biggest ten clones account for about 12% of the sample.

RNA was extracted from bulk unsorted tissue and checked for quality with a NanoDrop ND-1000 and an Agilent 2100. The donors were newly diagnosed lung cancer patients admitted for thoracic surgery in China from August to November 2014 who had not received prior chemotherapy. The study excluded patients who had received radiotherapy or chemotherapy before or who had another cancer at the same time. Pieces of surgical tissue measuring 1-2 cm3 were kept in RNAlater solution and held at -80 degrees C until needed. These data are taken from a study of tumor and adjacent non-tumor tissue in lung cancer (dated by TCRdb to the late 2010s). Some background on the complete study: By cancer type, the cohort comprised eleven to twelve adenocarcinoma patients, a couple of squamous cell carcinoma patients and 1 small cell lung cancer patient. A total of fewer than 150 million productive TCRbeta reads were generated by sequencing, corresponding to an average of about 4.17 million reads per sample. For each patient, one tumor sample and one normal lung sample were taken, giving a few dozen paired specimens that underwent TCRbeta CDR3 sequencing. Among the approximately 15 patients, ages ranged from roughly 30 to 85 years, roughly 10 were men and 5 were women, and disease was TNM stage I to III. The study compared bulk TCRbeta repertoires from lung tumor tissue and matched distant non-tumor lung tissue of approximately 14 lung cancer patients.

Overall results and qualifications from the work: Tumor tissue showed significantly higher TCR diversity (inverse Simpson) than normal lung tissue, at 431.37 vs 166.20 (P = 0.0075, Mann-Whitney U test). Younger patients had significantly higher TCR diversity, and higher tumor TCR diversity was associated with shorter overall and disease-free survival. A significantly larger cumulative share of the repertoire was made up by the top 100 clones in normal lung than in tumor tissue. Because peripheral blood was not sequenced, blood TCRbeta repertoires in the lung cancer patients of the study were not examined. The cohort had only about 14 patients, and the authors noted that larger samples and more detailed clinical data are needed. The methods do not name the sequencing platform or mention unique molecular identifiers.

This clonotype was obtained from a woman in her seventies with non-small cell lung cancer. Material for sequencing was lung tumor tissue.

Here the CDR3 is given as CSAGEAGGGNEQFF. The DNA sequence is as follows: TGCAGTGCTGGGGAAGCGGGAGGGGGCAATGAGCAGTTCTTT. The receptor chain draws on TRBV20-1 and TRBJ2-1; 10 bases in between match TRBD2. Taken from cysteine to phenylalanine, the CDR3 has 14 residues. Just the 42-base CDR3 DNA is kept, in frame starting at base 1. The germline V gene (reference sequence) sets CDR1 to DFQATT and CDR2 to SNEGSKA.